These 6 T cell receptor beta chains came from one sample sequenced in a study of blood T cell repertoires in COVID-19. The method was immunoSEQ multiplex PCR; TCRdb's version includes in-frame clones alone and lacks a portion of them. The repertoire holds around 450,000 clones, with nearly 90% as singletons. The specimen was PBMCs or T cells enriched from blood (not recorded which). These receptors were taken from a woman in her late teens or twenties with acute COVID-19.

This clone was seen once. The chain is built from TRBV7-6 and TRBJ2-3, with TRBD2 identical over 14 bases. J gave up 1 base and V 1 base, and 10 bases lay outside the gene matches. This CDR3 is built from 20 residues. CDR1 is SGHVS, CDR2 FNYEAQ, per germline. CDR3 nucleotides: TGTGCCAGCAGCTTAGATCCGGGACTAGCGGGAGATTATGGCACAGATACGCAGTATTTT. It translates to CASSLDPGLAGDYGTDTQYF.

This rearrangement joins TRBV19 to TRBJ2-3; 9 positions match TRBD2. Germline values: CDR1 LNHDA, CDR2 SQIVND (reference sequence). The trim removed 6 bases at V and 1 base at J, leaving 5 bases unmatched. This CDR3 has 15 amino acids. The CDR3 DNA reads TGTGCCAGTAGGATTAGCGGGAGAGGCACAGATACGCAGTATTTT. This encodes CASRISGRGTDTQYF.

The V call is TRBV19, the J call TRBJ2-6; possibly TRBD2 for D (6 bases). V lost 0 bases to trimming and J lost 0 bases, with 15 bases between them. Germline V gives CDR1 LNHDA, CDR2 SQIVND (reference sequence). The CDR3 length is 19 residues. CDR3 in DNA: TGTGCCAGTAGTATAGATAGCGGAGGGTTCCTCTCTGGGGCCAACGTCCTGACTTTC. This translates into CASSIDSGGFLSGANVLTF.

V gene TRBV27 combines with J gene TRBJ1-2, with 7 bases aligning to TRBD1. V shed 3 bases, J shed 8 bases, and the junction held 6 bases outside the gene matches. Germline CDR1 is MNHEY and CDR2 is SMNVEV (reference sequence). The CDR3 is made up of 13 amino acids. The CDR3 region is CASSFLQGRGYTF. In DNA, the CDR3 is TGTGCCAGCAGTTTTTTACAGGGGCGCGGCTACACCTTC.

The rearrangement links TRBV6-4 to TRBJ1-2; D is undetermined. In germline, CDR1 is MRHNA, CDR2 SNTAGT. The CDR3 loop spans 10 amino acids. Trimming removed 9 bases at V and 8 bases at J, with 10 bases between. The CDR3 DNA reads as TGTGCCAGGTCCCCGGAGGGCTACACCTTC. As protein: CARSPEGYTF.

This chain uses TRBV7-6 with TRBJ1-6, with 10 nucleotides matching TRBD1. The CDR3 length is 15 residues. The V and J ends lost 1 base and 9 bases, in that order; junction bases with no gene match: 3. CDR1 SGHVS and CDR2 FNYEAQ come from the germline V gene. The CDR3 DNA reads as TGTGCCAGCAGCTTAGGACAGGGGGCGGTTTCACCCCTCCACTTT. Protein: CASSLGQGAVSPLHF.